These 18 T cell receptor beta chains were sequenced from one sample in a study of shared clonotypes between healthy human individuals. The data were produced by immunoSEQ multiplex PCR, yet TCRdb's version contains in-frame clones alone and is incomplete. The top ten clones hold 1.8% of a sample with about 680,000 clones, more than 70% of them seen once. Specimen: memory CD4+ T cells sorted from blood. Subset: CD45RA-negative fraction. These receptors were obtained from a woman in her 30s in good health.

Only a few counts were recorded for this clone. This chain joins TRBV7-9 and TRBJ2-5; 12 bases agree with TRBD2. CDR3 length: 15 amino acids. Germline V gene sequence: CDR1 SEHNR, CDR2 FQNEAQ (reference sequence). Losses at the gene ends were 5 bases for V and 4 bases for J; bases not matched to a gene: 5. Here the CDR3 reads CASSQPGLAGETQYF. The CDR3, as DNA: TGTGCCAGCAGCCAGCCGGGACTAGCGGGAGAGACCCAGTACTTC. The complete variable domain, with remaining parts taken from reference TRBV7-9 and TRBJ2-5, reads DTGVSQNPRHKITKRGQNVTFRCDPISEHNRLYWYRQTLGQGPEFLTYFQNEAQLEKSRLLSDRFSAERPKGSFSTLEIQRTEQGDSAMYLCASSQPGLAGETQYFGPGTRLLVL.

The chain links TRBV11-3 to TRBJ2-5, with unresolved D. The V end was cut by 3 bases, the J end by 0 bases, with 5 bases between. CDR1 is SGHNT, CDR2 YENEEA, per germline. The CDR3 extends over 13 amino acids. DNA of the CDR3: TGTGCCAGCAGCTTGCAGGACCAAGAGACCCAGTACTTC. This encodes CASSLQDQETQYF.

The chain joins TRBV7-2 to TRBJ1-2; TRBD1 is a possible D gene (6 bases). Per germline, CDR1 SGHTA and CDR2 FQGNSA. This CDR3 comprises 14 residues. Trimming left V 1 base short and J 8 bases short, with 14 bases between. The CDR3 protein is CASSLGLGARGYTF. CDR3 nucleotides: TGTGCCAGCAGCTTAGGGCTGGGGGCGAGGGGCTACACCTTC.

Ten or more counts support this clone. The chain links TRBV6-5 to TRBJ2-7; 7 positions agree with TRBD2. The germline gives CDR1 MNHEY, CDR2 SVGAGI. The CDR3 is 15 amino acids. With 2 bases clipped from V and 5 bases from J, the junction kept 9 bases outside the gene matches. CDR3 protein: CASSYGEGNYNEQYF. Here the CDR3 DNA reads TGTGCCAGCAGTTACGGGGAGGGTAACTACAACGAGCAGTACTTC.

This clone came up many times. The chain joins TRBV25-1 to TRBJ1-6; a possible D gene is TRBD1 (5 bases). With 3 bases removed from V and 7 bases from J, the gap between germline ends came to 13 bases. This CDR3 is built from 15 residues. Germline V gene lookup returns CDR1 MGHDK and CDR2 SYGVNS. The CDR3: CASSDSRVWNSPLHF. CDR3 bases: TGTGCCAGCAGTGATTCCAGGGTGTGGAATTCACCCCTCCACTTT.

J is TRBJ1-2 and V is TRBV28; possibly TRBD1 for D (6 bases). CDR1 MDHEN and CDR2 SYDVKM come from the germline V gene. V was trimmed by 7 bases and J by 1 base, leaving 19 bases between them. This CDR3 is 16 amino acids long. CDR3 residues: CASTTPVGGLNYGYTF. CDR3 nucleotide sequence: TGTGCCAGCACCACCCCGGTAGGGGGGCTTAACTATGGCTACACCTTC.

This clone has a handful of counts. The chain couples TRBV28 to TRBJ1-5, with 8 bases that match TRBD1. The CDR3 is made up of 17 amino acids. J was trimmed by 0 bases and V by 6 bases; bases with no gene match: 10. Germline CDR1 and CDR2: MDHEN and SYDVKM. CDR3 coding DNA: TGTGCCAGCAGCACCCCATGGACAGGGTATAGCAATCAGCCCCAGCATTTT. This sequence encodes CASSTPWTGYSNQPQHF.

The genes are TRBV2 and TRBJ1-4, with D uncertain. V dropped 0 bases and J dropped 0 bases, with 8 bases sitting between them. CDR1 and CDR2 (germline): SNHLY, FYNNEI. There are 16 residues in the CDR3. The CDR3 DNA follows: TGTGCCAGCAGTGAAGCTGGGATTGCAACTAATGAAAAACTGTTTTTT. Translating gives CASSEAGIATNEKLFF.

The chain couples TRBV10-1 to TRBJ2-2; D remains unclear. CDR3 length equals 14 residues. V was cut by 4 bases and J by 3 bases, with 9 bases left in between. Germline CDR1 reads WNHNN; CDR2 reads SYGVQD (reference sequence). The DNA of the CDR3 is TGCGCCAGCAGTGCGACCCGAGACACCGGGGAGCTGTTTTTT. Translation: CASSATRDTGELFF.

This clone was seen a handful of times. CDR3 nucleotides: TGTGCCAGCAGTTTATCAGGGACTGACGAGCAGTACTTC. It specifies CASSLSGTDEQYF. This chain joins TRBV27 and TRBJ2-7; TRBD2 is a possible D gene (6 bases). CDR3 length equals 13 residues. CDR1 is MNHEY and CDR2 is SMNVEV in the germline V gene (reference sequence). V lost 0 bases and J 5 bases, leaving 8 bases between the germline ends.

The table lists this clone with a few counts. J is TRBJ1-2 and V is TRBV6-5, with 7 positions matching TRBD1. V was pared by 6 bases and J by 8 bases, with 6 bases of the junction left unmatched. Germline V lookup: CDR1 MNHEY, CDR2 SVGAGI. The CDR3 is 12 amino acids. CDR3 sequence (DNA): TGTGCCAGCAGCACAGACAGGGTCGGCTACACCTTC. Encoded protein: CASSTDRVGYTF.

The rearrangement uses TRBV19 and TRBJ2-3; TRBD1 matches at 8 bases. V shed 5 bases, J shed 3 bases, and the junction held 7 bases outside the gene matches. CDR1 LNHDA and CDR2 SQIVND come from the germline V gene (reference sequence). The CDR3 is 15 amino acids. DNA of the CDR3: TGTGCCAGTAGTCACAGGGGGTTAGGAACAGATACGCAGTATTTT. Amino acid sequence: CASSHRGLGTDTQYF.

The gene calls are TRBV19 and TRBJ2-2, with D tentatively TRBD2 (5 bases). Trimming stripped 7 bases from V and 4 bases from J, with 16 bases between. CDR3 length: 15 residues. Germline lookup yields CDR1 LNHDA and CDR2 SQIVND (reference sequence). The CDR3 region has the DNA TGTGCCAGTACCCCCCAATCCGGGGTCACCGGGGAGCTGTTTTTT. Its translation is CASTPQSGVTGELFF. Based on the CDR3 plus reference TRBV19 and TRBJ2-2, the full variable domain is DGGITQSPKYLFRKEGQNVTLSCEQNLNHDAMYWYRQDPGQGLRLIYYSQIVNDFQKGDIAEGYSVSREKKESFPLTVTSAQKNPTAFYLCASTPQSGVTGELFFGEGSRLTVL.

The chain has TRBV6-1 and TRBJ2-3; D unresolved. The CDR3 runs to 16 residues. Germline V CDR1 and CDR2: MNHNS, SASEGT. V lost 0 bases to trimming and J lost 5 bases, with 15 bases between them. The CDR3 loop is CASSEAGAAEVDTQYF. Here the CDR3 DNA reads TGTGCCAGCAGTGAAGCCGGCGCCGCCGAGGTAGATACGCAGTATTTT.

DNA for the CDR3: TGTGCCAGCAGTAAACGGGGGACACTAGCCTACGAGCAGTACTTC. As protein: CASSKRGTLAYEQYF. V and J are TRBV6-5 and TRBJ2-7; D may match TRBD1 or TRBD2 (6 bases each). Germline V CDR1 and CDR2: MNHEY, SVGAGI. The CDR3 sequence is 15 residues long. V shed 5 bases and J shed 2 bases, with 16 bases lying between them.

This chain joins TRBV7-9 and TRBJ1-3; 8 nucleotides align to TRBD1. The CDR3 is 12 amino acids. The germline CDR1 and CDR2 sequences are SEHNR and FQNEAQ (reference sequence). V dropped 8 bases and J dropped 7; count of bases not matched to a gene: 4. The DNA for the CDR3 is TGTGCCAGCGCAGGGGGCCAGAACACCATATATTTT. Protein: CASAGGQNTIYF.

This chain uses TRBV11-3 with TRBJ2-1, with D perhaps matching TRBD2 (6 bases). The CDR3 has 13 residues. Trimming stripped 8 bases from V and 8 bases from J, with 16 bases between. Germline lookup yields CDR1 SGHNT and CDR2 YENEEA. The CDR3 region is CASASGGGDEQFF. CDR3 bases: TGTGCCAGCGCATCCGGGGGTGGCGATGAGCAGTTCTTC.

J is TRBJ2-2 and V is TRBV11-1; perhaps TRBD1 as D (6 bases). The germline V gene encodes CDR1 SGHAT and CDR2 FQDESV (reference sequence). The germline V and J ends were trimmed by 2 bases and 5 bases, with 12 bases remaining between them. This CDR3 comprises 15 residues. In nucleotides, the CDR3 is TGTGCCAGCAGCTTAAAGGGACACTGGACCGGGGAGCTGTTTTTT. This encodes CASSLKGHWTGELFF.